The rows below give T cell receptor beta chains drawn from one sample of a study of OX40 agonist ivuxolimab in advanced cancers. TCRdb keeps only in-frame clones here, not all; method: immunoSEQ multiplex PCR. The data show tens of thousands of clones, 88% seen once. The starting material was CD4+ or CD8+ T cells sorted from blood, obtained in a trial of the OX40 agonist ivuxolimab. The receptors originated from an adult with an advanced solid tumor such as melanoma, head and neck, liver or kidney cancer. Both conserved end residues are part of each CDR3.

j_call	v_call	cdr3_aa
TRBJ1-5	TRBV6-1	CATQGASLRQPQHF
TRBJ1-4	TRBV11-2	CASSLSGGLLFF
TRBJ2-2	TRBV6-6	CASHDSRGSGGELFF
TRBJ2-3	TRBV5-8	CASSFYGQVAGAPDTQYF
TRBJ2-2	TRBV9	CASRGAHGELFF
TRBJ1-5	TRBV15	CATSRALGQGDQPQHF
TRBJ2-7	TRBV7-3	CASSGLAVIAYEQYF
TRBJ1-4	TRBV7-2	CASSSQGATNEKLFF
TRBJ2-3	TRBV18	CASSPPEGADTQYF
TRBJ2-7	TRBV19	CASSQTSGSYEQYF
TRBJ1-5	TRBV29-1	CSVARTGGSQPQHF
TRBJ1-2	TRBV6-5	CASSLGTGSNYGYTF
TRBJ2-1	TRBV5-1	CASSPGGDNEQFF
TRBJ2-1	TRBV11-3	CASSLDGGLAYNEQFF
TRBJ2-1	TRBV7-3	CASSLTPGTSINEQFF
TRBJ1-1	TRBV19	CASSPQGARTEAFF
TRBJ2-1	TRBV5-6	CASSLYNEQFF
TRBJ1-5	TRBV19	CASSTIPPWYGQVGSHNQPQHF
TRBJ2-1	TRBV19	CASSIDPIRFFF
TRBJ2-7	TRBV10-3	CAISGTSDPYEQYF
TRBJ2-1	TRBV6-1	CASSVGQGIYNEQFF
TRBJ1-4	TRBV7-9	CASSLATGRYNEKLFF
TRBJ1-1	TRBV6-1	CAKETGIGTEAFF
TRBJ2-1	TRBV7-3	CASSLYGPHNEQFF
TRBJ1-1	TRBV21-1	CASTREGRDPEAFF
TRBJ1-2	TRBV28	CASSRDRGRDNYGYTF
TRBJ2-1	TRBV5-1	CASSRDNGSGEQFF
TRBJ1-2	TRBV4-2	CASSQQGLTYGYTF
TRBJ2-3	TRBV5-1	CASSYGTSGDIGTDTQYF
TRBJ1-1	TRBV18	CASSLTGQTNTEAFF
TRBJ2-1	TRBV5-1	CASSFGQGTTYNEQFF
TRBJ2-1	TRBV5-1	CASSFTSGSDEQFF
TRBJ2-5	TRBV7-9	CASTSRAQDRGGETQYF
TRBJ2-3	TRBV2	CASGDRRDTQYF
TRBJ1-4	TRBV6-6	CASSQGTGPRKLFF
TRBJ1-5	TRBV19	CASRRTGGGGIQPQHF
TRBJ1-3	TRBV5-1	CASSTGQGSGNTIYF
TRBJ2-3	TRBV9	CASSAGTATDTQYF
TRBJ1-4	TRBV6-1	CASGGQINEKLFF
TRBJ2-1	TRBV7-9	CASSSTNPLRSGNEQFF